The 32 T cell receptor beta chains in this list originate from one sample, sequenced in a study of shared clonotypes between healthy human individuals. Using immunoSEQ multiplex PCR, the repertoire was profiled, and TCRdb retains in-frame clones only, with some absent. The sample comprises about 490,000 clones, 70% to 85% of which are singletons, and less than 15% rests with the top ten. The specimen sequenced was PBMCs. The receptors here all came from a middle-aged woman in good health. Some clones in this sample may be carry-over from other donors' samples.

A few counts support this clone. The chain couples TRBV28 to TRBJ2-7, with 7 positions matching TRBD1. Germline loops: CDR1 MDHEN, CDR2 SYDVKM. This CDR3 has 15 amino acids. After removal of 4 bases from V and 3 bases from J, the junction contained 9 bases not matched to a gene. CDR3 sequence (DNA): TGTGCCAGCAGTTCTATGGACAGGTGGGTCTACGAGCAGTACTTC. It codes for CASSSMDRWVYEQYF.

This chain connects TRBV11-3 to TRBJ1-5; D is unclear. V was clipped by 1 base and J by 4 bases, with 8 bases between them. CDR3 length: 14 residues. CDR1 and CDR2 from the germline V gene are SGHNT and YENEEA. The CDR3 DNA reads TGTGCCAGCAGCTTAGGGGGAGGTAATCAGCCCCAGCATTTT. Protein product: CASSLGGGNQPQHF.

This clone was recorded at least ten times. This rearrangement joins TRBV29-1 to TRBJ2-5; D ambiguous. The J call may be incorrect, as the DNA end agrees better with TRBJ2-7. Looked up from germline, CDR1 is SQVTM and CDR2 is ANQGSEA. The CDR3 has 12 residues. CDR3 coding DNA: TGCAGCGTTGCGGCCCACGGTTACGAGCAGTACTTC. It yields the protein CSVAAHGYEQYF.

The chain links TRBV25-1 to TRBJ1-4; a possible D gene is TRBD1 (6 bases). CDR1 is MGHDK and CDR2 is SYGVNS in the germline V gene. Trimming removed 6 bases at V and 7 bases at J, with 18 bases between. The length of the CDR3 is 15 residues. The CDR3 is CASRTTGSGSEKLFF. CDR3 nucleotide sequence: TGTGCCAGCAGAACAACAGGGTCTGGGAGTGAAAAACTGTTTTTT. The variable domain in full, with the rest retrieved from reference TRBV25-1 and TRBJ1-4, is EADIYQTPRYLVIGTGKKITLECSQTMGHDKMYWYQQDPGMELHLIHYSYGVNSTEKGDLSSESTVSRIRTEHFPLTLESARPSHTSQYLCASRTTGSGSEKLFFGSGTQLSVL.

The gene calls are TRBV4-1 and TRBJ2-2; D is possibly TRBD2 (6 bases). The CDR3 contains 16 residues. Per germline, CDR1 MGHRA and CDR2 YSYEKL. V was pared by 1 base and J by 1 base, with 10 bases between. CDR3: CASSQVRGGNTGELFF. The CDR3 coding sequence is TGCGCCAGCAGCCAAGTGCGGGGCGGGAACACCGGGGAGCTGTTTTTT.

The genes are TRBV6-1 and TRBJ2-3, with D perhaps matching TRBD1 or TRBD2 (6 bases each). The CDR3 extends over 13 amino acids. The germline V gene encodes CDR1 MNHNS and CDR2 SASEGT. V gave up 5 bases and J gave up 5 bases, with 11 bases separating them. CDR3 in amino acids: CASSRGAGDTQYF. The CDR3 bases are TGTGCCAGCAGTAGGGGGGCTGGAGATACGCAGTATTTT.

The chain employs TRBV6-1 and TRBJ1-4; a possible D gene is TRBD1 (5 bases). V gave up 3 bases and J gave up 12 bases, with 17 bases separating them. The CDR3 has 14 residues. Per germline, CDR1 MNHNS and CDR2 SASEGT. CDR3 coding DNA: TGTGCCAGCAGTGATGGGACCGCGATGAAGGAACTGTTTTTT. Protein sequence: CASSDGTAMKELFF.

This rearrangement joins TRBV7-2 to TRBJ2-7; the match to TRBD2 covers 7 bases. V shed 8 bases, J shed 2 bases, and the junction held 12 bases outside the gene matches. CDR1 is SGHTA, CDR2 FQGNSA, per germline. The CDR3 runs to 15 residues. CDR3 sequence (DNA): TGTGCCAGCTTCCCCATAGGGGAGGGGCCCTACGAGCAGTACTTC. The encoded protein is CASFPIGEGPYEQYF.

This clone showed up just once. V usage is TRBV5-7 and J usage is TRBJ2-3; 7 bases are a match to TRBD1. TRBV5-7 counts as an open reading frame of uncertain function. Germline trimming cut 3 bases from V and 6 bases from J; bases unmatched to any gene: 7. The CDR3 is 14 amino acids. The DNA of the CDR3 is TGTGCCAGCAGCTCCGGGTCACAGGGGGATACGCAGTATTTT. It encodes CASSSGSQGDTQYF.

The chain has TRBV9 and TRBJ2-7; 8 nucleotides agree with TRBD1. The CDR3 contains 16 residues. Unmatched junction bases numbered 9, after V lost 3 bases and J lost 1 base. Germline assignment: CDR1 SGDLS and CDR2 YYNGEE. The CDR3 is CASSATGTGLSYEQYF. The CDR3 nucleotides read TGTGCCAGCAGCGCAACTGGGACAGGCTTATCCTACGAGCAGTACTTC.

The rearrangement links TRBV5-4 to TRBJ1-2; 10 bases agree with TRBD1. The CDR3 sequence is 17 residues long. J was trimmed by 2 bases and V by 4 bases; bases with no gene match: 11. Germline V gene sequence: CDR1 SGHNT, CDR2 YYREEE (reference sequence). The CDR3 here is CASSPGQGLRINYGYTF. Here the CDR3 DNA reads TGTGCCAGCAGCCCGGGACAGGGGTTGCGAATCAACTATGGCTACACCTTC. Full variable domain (missing parts from reference TRBV5-4 and TRBJ1-2): ETGVTQSPTHLIKTRGQQVTLRCSSQSGHNTVSWYQQALGQGPQFIFQYYREEENGRGNFPPRFSGLQFPNYSSELNVNALELDDSALYLCASSPGQGLRINYGYTFGSGTRLTVV.

V usage is TRBV29-1 and J usage is TRBJ2-5; tentative D call: TRBD1 (5 bases). This CDR3 region has 12 residues. V lost 3 bases and J lost 4, with 9 bases in between. Germline V lookup: CDR1 SQVTM, CDR2 ANQGSEA. The CDR3 DNA is TGCAGCGTTGAGTGGCAGGGAGAGACCCAGTACTTC. This sequence encodes CSVEWQGETQYF.

The chain couples TRBV11-2 to TRBJ2-2; D is uncertain. Germline CDR1 and CDR2: SGHAT and FQNNGV. There are 16 residues in the CDR3. Trimming pared 5 bases from V and 0 bases from J, leaving 13 bases between. The chain's CDR3 is CASSRTPIANTGELFF. The DNA for the CDR3 is TGTGCCAGCAGCCGTACACCGATCGCGAACACCGGGGAGCTGTTTTTT.

The gene calls are TRBV19 and TRBJ2-5; TRBD1 might be the D (6 bases). Trimming left V 4 bases short and J 2 bases short, with 17 bases between. CDR1 LNHDA and CDR2 SQIVND come from the germline V gene (reference sequence). The CDR3 is 16 amino acids. The CDR3 spells CASSSIQRQEQETQYF. The CDR3, as DNA: TGTGCCAGTAGTAGCATCCAAAGACAGGAGCAAGAGACCCAGTACTTC.

Written as DNA, the CDR3 is TGTGCCAGCAGTTTAGGGGTCGGCAGGGGGGGCTATGGCTACACCTTC. Its translation is CASSLGVGRGGYGYTF. The chain joins TRBV28 to TRBJ1-2; TRBD1 aligns across 7 bases. CDR3 size: 16 residues. Germline V gives CDR1 MDHEN, CDR2 SYDVKM. Losses at the gene ends were 2 bases for V and 4 bases for J; bases not matched to a gene: 10.

This clone was counted at least ten times. This chain connects TRBV13 to TRBJ2-7; TRBD1 agrees at 7 bases. Looked up from germline, CDR1 is PRHDT and CDR2 is FYEKMQ (reference sequence). Unmatched junction bases numbered 7, after V lost 4 bases and J lost 1 base. This CDR3 has 15 residues. The DNA for the CDR3 is TGTGCCAGCAGCTCAGCGGAGGACAGGTCCTACGAGCAGTACTTC. Residues: CASSSAEDRSYEQYF.

The gene calls are TRBV4-1 and TRBJ2-7; the match to TRBD2 covers 11 bases. CDR1 and CDR2 from the germline V gene are MGHRA and YSYEKL. The V segment lost 1 base and the J segment 3 bases; nucleotides outside the gene matches: 2. This CDR3 comprises 15 residues. CDR3 sequence reads: CASSQATSGNYEQYF. The CDR3 DNA follows: TGCGCCAGCAGCCAAGCGACTAGCGGGAACTACGAGCAGTACTTC.

The gene calls are TRBV5-1 and TRBJ2-5; D might be TRBD2 (6 bases). Germline CDR1 and CDR2: SGHRS and YFSETQ. Trimming pared 0 bases from V and 3 bases from J, leaving 9 bases between. The CDR3 runs 14 residues. The CDR3 reads CASSLDPGEETQYF. The CDR3 DNA reads TGCGCCAGCAGCTTGGACCCGGGAGAAGAGACCCAGTACTTC.

For this clone: The same CDR3 arises from other DNA sequences in this sample as well. The chain couples TRBV20-1 to TRBJ2-7; D remains ambiguous. Trimming took off 6 bases at V and 1 base at J, with 7 bases between the two ends. Germline lookup yields CDR1 DFQATT and CDR2 SNEGSKA (reference sequence). The CDR3 consists of 11 residues. CDR3 residues: CSAGPSYEQYF. DNA for the CDR3: TGCAGTGCCGGGCCGTCCTACGAGCAGTACTTC.

This clone occurred once. The V call is TRBV4-3, the J call TRBJ2-7; TRBD2 matches 11 bases. The CDR3 totals 16 residues. The ends lost 0 bases at V and 3 bases at J; junction bases unmatched: 4. Germline lookup yields CDR1 LGHNA and CDR2 YSLEER. CDR3 in DNA: TGCGCCAGCAGCCAAGACATAGCGGGAGGGGTCTACGAGCAGTACTTC. Translating it yields CASSQDIAGGVYEQYF.

This clone was picked up a small number of times. A read error is possible here, since a much larger clone lies one base away. Different DNA sequences within this sample yield the same CDR3. The rearrangement links TRBV6-1 to TRBJ2-4, with D maybe TRBD2 (6 bases). Trimming took off 2 bases at V and 7 bases at J, with 15 bases between the two ends. Germline V gene lookup returns CDR1 MNHNS and CDR2 SASEGT. The CDR3 has 15 residues. The CDR3 reads CASSEYAGGPNIQYF. CDR3 DNA sequence: TGTGCCAGCAGTGAATATGCAGGAGGGCCCAACATTCAGTACTTC.

This sequence joins TRBV15 and TRBJ2-5; 7 bases map to TRBD1. V trimming: 8 bases; J trimming: 4 bases; junction bases outside the gene matches: 10. Germline V gene lookup returns CDR1 LNHNV and CDR2 YYDKDF (reference sequence). The CDR3 spans 14 residues. CDR3 bases: TGTGCCACCTTCCAGACAGGGCTTACAGAGACCCAGTACTTC. Its translation is CATFQTGLTETQYF.

This chain links TRBV29-1 with TRBJ2-1, with 11 bases that match TRBD2. The CDR3 covers 14 residues. CDR1 and CDR2 (germline): SQVTM, ANQGSEA. V lost 6 bases, J lost 4 bases, and 5 bases stayed unmatched. CDR3 bases: TGCAGCGTGGTGGGACTAGCGGCATACAATGAGCAGTTCTTC. Translated, it gives CSVVGLAAYNEQFF.

V is TRBV30 and J is TRBJ2-5, with D possibly TRBD2 on 6 matching bases. Germline V gene data show CDR1 as GTSNPN and CDR2 as SVGIG (reference sequence). The CDR3 is 14 amino acids. Trimming removed 3 bases from V and 0 bases from J, with 11 bases in between. In DNA form, the CDR3 reads TGTGCCTGGAGCACCCAGCGGGACCAAGAGACCCAGTACTTC. Amino acids: CAWSTQRDQETQYF. Full variable domain (remainder filled in from reference TRBV30 and TRBJ2-5): SQTIHQWPATLVQPVGSPLSLECTVEGTSNPNLYWYRQAAGRGLQLLFYSVGIGQISSEVPQNLSASRPQDRQFILSSKKLLLSDSGFYLCAWSTQRDQETQYFGPGTRLLVL.

The CDR3 DNA is TGTGCCAGCTCCGGGACAGACTTCTCCTACAATGAGCAGTTCTTC. Protein: CASSGTDFSYNEQFF. This chain connects TRBV19 to TRBJ2-1; 7 bases are shared with TRBD1. The CDR3 sequence is 15 residues long. J was trimmed by 0 bases and V by 9 bases; bases with no gene match: 8. Germline V gene lookup returns CDR1 LNHDA and CDR2 SQIVND (reference sequence).

In regard to this clone: Other DNA sequences of this sample code for an identical CDR3. V is TRBV19 and J is TRBJ1-5, with D hard to call. Germline-derived CDR1 and CDR2 are LNHDA and SQIVND (reference sequence). This CDR3 is 14 amino acids long. Between the trimmed V and J ends, which lost 1 base and 2 bases, there was a span of 6 bases. The CDR3 DNA reads as TGTGCCAGTAGTATAGTTGGGGGCAATCAGCCCCAGCATTTT. It is translated as CASSIVGGNQPQHF.

The V and J genes are TRBV19 and TRBJ2-1; 7 bases agree with TRBD2. V shed 5 bases and J 1 base; nucleotides not matched to a gene: 5. The germline V gene has CDR1 LNHDA and CDR2 SQIVND (reference sequence). The CDR3 runs 15 residues. The CDR3 nucleotides read TGTGCCAGTAGTTATGAGCGGGGATCCTACAATGAGCAGTTCTTC. As protein: CASSYERGSYNEQFF.

The chain joins TRBV29-1 to TRBJ2-6; D gene unclear. This CDR3 has 13 residues. CDR1 is SQVTM and CDR2 is ANQGSEA in the germline V gene. V dropped 7 bases and J dropped 2 bases, with 9 bases sitting between them. Here the CDR3 reads CSEVKTGANVLTF. For the CDR3, the DNA is TGCAGCGAGGTAAAAACTGGGGCCAACGTCCTGACTTTC.

This clone was counted only a few times. The V call is TRBV6-1, the J call TRBJ1-2, with unresolved D. Germline V CDR1 and CDR2: MNHNS, SASEGT. CDR3 length: 16 residues. The V end was cut by 0 bases, the J end by 4 bases, with 15 bases between. For the CDR3, the DNA is TGTGCCAGCAGTGAAGCGAACCACATGGTGGCCTATGGCTACACCTTC. This gives the protein CASSEANHMVAYGYTF.

The chain couples TRBV6-6 to TRBJ1-1; no definite D call. Deletions cut 2 bases from V and 5 bases from J, with 9 bases between. CDR1 and CDR2 (germline): MNHNY, SVGAGI (reference sequence). This CDR3 contains 13 residues. The CDR3 DNA is TGTGCCAGCAGTTACCTAGGCGGGACTGAAGCTTTCTTT. Amino acids: CASSYLGGTEAFF.

This clone turned up a few times. In the same sample, other DNA sequences code for this CDR3. The V and J genes are TRBV5-1 and TRBJ1-1, with no clear D. Per germline, CDR1 SGHRS and CDR2 YFSETQ. This CDR3 has 13 amino acids. The germline V and J ends were trimmed by 1 base and 1 base, with 5 bases remaining between them. The CDR3 DNA reads as TGCGCCAGCAGCTTGAATCAGAACACTGAAGCTTTCTTT. It specifies CASSLNQNTEAFF.

The chain combines TRBV10-2 with TRBJ1-1; tentative D call: TRBD1 (6 bases). Trimming left V 0 bases short and J 4 bases short, with 27 bases between. Germline lookup yields CDR1 WSHSY and CDR2 SAAADI. This CDR3 spans 20 amino acids. The CDR3 is CASSESVPGGYGVGRTEAFF. CDR3 nucleotide sequence: TGCGCCAGCAGTGAGTCAGTTCCGGGGGGCTATGGGGTTGGGCGCACTGAAGCTTTCTTT.